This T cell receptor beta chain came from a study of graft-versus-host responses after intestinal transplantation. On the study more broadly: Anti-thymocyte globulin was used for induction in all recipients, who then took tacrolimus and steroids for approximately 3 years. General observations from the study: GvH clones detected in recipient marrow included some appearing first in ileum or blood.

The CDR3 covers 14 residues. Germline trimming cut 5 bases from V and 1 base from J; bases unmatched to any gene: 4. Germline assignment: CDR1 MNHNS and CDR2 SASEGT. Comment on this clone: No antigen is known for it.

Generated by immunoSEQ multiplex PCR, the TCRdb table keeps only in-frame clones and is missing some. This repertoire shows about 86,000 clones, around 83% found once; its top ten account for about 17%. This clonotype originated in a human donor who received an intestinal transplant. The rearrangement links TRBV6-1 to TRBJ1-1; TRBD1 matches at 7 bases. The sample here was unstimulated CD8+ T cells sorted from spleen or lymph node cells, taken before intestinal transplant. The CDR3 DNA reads TGTGCCAGCAGTCTGTGGACAGGGAACACTGAAGCTTTCTTT. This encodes CASSLWTGNTEAFF.